Each of the 2 T cell receptor beta chains below was sequenced from the same sample in a study of T cell changes during pregnancy in multiple sclerosis. Measured with immunoSEQ multiplex PCR; TCRdb has only the in-frame clones, and not every one. This sample has approximately 70,000 clones, with about 89% found just once. Specimen: CD4+ T cells from peripheral blood mononuclear cells, collected before pregnancy. The receptors come from a female donor with multiple sclerosis, enrolled in a pregnancy study.

The chain has TRBV6-6 and TRBJ1-2; D unclear. Trimming left V 9 bases short and J 0 bases short, with 8 bases between. There are 12 residues in the CDR3. CDR1 is MNHNY, CDR2 SVGAGI, per germline (reference sequence). CDR3 region: CASQTTNYGYTF. The CDR3 bases are TGTGCCAGTCAGACTACTAACTATGGCTACACCTTC.

This sequence joins TRBV19 and TRBJ2-1; D not resolved. The CDR3 consists of 12 residues. Trimming pared 8 bases from V and 4 bases from J, leaving 9 bases between. CDR1 LNHDA and CDR2 SQIVND come from the germline V gene (reference sequence). The CDR3 DNA follows: TGTGCCAGTGGTCGAGATTACAATGAGCAGTTCTTC. It is translated as CASGRDYNEQFF.